This T cell receptor beta chain was found in a study of cytomegalovirus exposure and HLA in healthy donors. Study overall: HLA-typed donors were the source of around 87 million unique TCRs, which an early data release held.

The PCR employed 60 Vbeta primers together with 13 Jbeta primers. This table comes from immunoSEQ multiplex PCR, and its TCRdb copy is limited to in-frame clones, with some not included. The sample shows 140,000 to 150,000 clones, around 79% of them seen only once. These donors, healthy bone marrow donors, were studied. Germline-derived CDR1 and CDR2 are MNHEY and SMNVEV (reference sequence). There are 13 residues in the CDR3. The V end was cut by 5 bases, the J end by 7 bases, with 11 bases between. The gene calls are TRBV27 and TRBJ1-4, with D perhaps TRBD1 (5 bases). The sample consisted of PBMCs. The clonotype was recovered from a woman aged 35 to 49 in good health and CMV-seropositive. The CDR3 region is CASSKRTSEKLFF. CDR3 nucleotides: TGTGCCAGCAGTAAACGGACAAGTGAAAAACTGTTTTTT.